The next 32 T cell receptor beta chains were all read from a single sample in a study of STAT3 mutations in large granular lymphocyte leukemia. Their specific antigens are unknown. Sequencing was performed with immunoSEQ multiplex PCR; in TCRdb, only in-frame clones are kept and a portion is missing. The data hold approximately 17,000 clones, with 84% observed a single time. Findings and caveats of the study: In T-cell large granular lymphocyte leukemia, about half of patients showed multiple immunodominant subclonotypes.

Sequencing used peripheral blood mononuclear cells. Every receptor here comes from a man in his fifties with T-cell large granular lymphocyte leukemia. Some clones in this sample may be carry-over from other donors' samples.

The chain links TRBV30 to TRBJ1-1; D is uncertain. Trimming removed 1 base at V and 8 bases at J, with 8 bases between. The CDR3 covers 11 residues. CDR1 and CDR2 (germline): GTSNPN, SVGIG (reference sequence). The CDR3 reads CAWSDGSEAFF. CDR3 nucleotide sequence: TGTGCCTGGAGTGATGGGTCAGAAGCTTTCTTT.

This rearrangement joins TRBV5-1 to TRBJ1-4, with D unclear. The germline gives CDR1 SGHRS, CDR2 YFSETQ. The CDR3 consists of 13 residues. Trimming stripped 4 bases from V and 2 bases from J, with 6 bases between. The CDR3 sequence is CASSPGTNEKLFF. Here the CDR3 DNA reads TGCGCCAGCAGCCCCGGGACTAATGAAAAACTGTTTTTT.

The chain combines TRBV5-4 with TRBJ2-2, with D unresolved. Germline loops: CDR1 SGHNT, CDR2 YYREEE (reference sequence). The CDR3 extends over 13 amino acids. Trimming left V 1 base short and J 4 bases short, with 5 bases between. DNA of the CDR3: TGTGCCAGCAGCTTGAGGCCCACCGGGGAGCTGTTTTTT. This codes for CASSLRPTGELFF.

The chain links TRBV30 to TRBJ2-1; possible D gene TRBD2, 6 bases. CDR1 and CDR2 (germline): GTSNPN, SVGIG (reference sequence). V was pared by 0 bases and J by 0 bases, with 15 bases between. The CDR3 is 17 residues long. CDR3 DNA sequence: TGTGCCTGGAGTGTTCTTGCGGGAAAAAGCTCCTACAATGAGCAGTTCTTC. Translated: CAWSVLAGKSSYNEQFF.

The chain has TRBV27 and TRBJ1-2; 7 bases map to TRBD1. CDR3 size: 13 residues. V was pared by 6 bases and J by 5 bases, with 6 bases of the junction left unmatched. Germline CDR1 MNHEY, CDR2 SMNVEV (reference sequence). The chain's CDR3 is CASRRDRAYGYTF. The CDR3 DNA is TGTGCCAGCAGACGCGACAGGGCGTATGGCTACACCTTC.

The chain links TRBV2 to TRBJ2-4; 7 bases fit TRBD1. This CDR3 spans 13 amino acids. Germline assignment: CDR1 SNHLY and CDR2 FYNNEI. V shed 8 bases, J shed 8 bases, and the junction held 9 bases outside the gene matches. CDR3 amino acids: CASYPLQGDIQYF. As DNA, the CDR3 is TGTGCCAGCTACCCTCTGCAGGGGGACATTCAGTACTTC.

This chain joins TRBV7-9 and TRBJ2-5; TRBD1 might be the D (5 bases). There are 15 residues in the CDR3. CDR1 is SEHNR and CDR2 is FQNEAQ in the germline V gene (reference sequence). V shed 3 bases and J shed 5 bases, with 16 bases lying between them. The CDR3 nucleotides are TGTGCCAGCAGCTTGGTAGCAGGGTTGGGGGAGACCCAGTACTTC. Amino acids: CASSLVAGLGETQYF.

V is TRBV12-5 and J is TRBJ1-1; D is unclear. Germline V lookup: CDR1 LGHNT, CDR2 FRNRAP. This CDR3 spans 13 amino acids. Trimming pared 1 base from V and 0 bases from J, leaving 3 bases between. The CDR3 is CASGLGLNTEAFF. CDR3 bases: TGTGCTAGTGGTTTGGGATTGAACACTGAAGCTTTCTTT.

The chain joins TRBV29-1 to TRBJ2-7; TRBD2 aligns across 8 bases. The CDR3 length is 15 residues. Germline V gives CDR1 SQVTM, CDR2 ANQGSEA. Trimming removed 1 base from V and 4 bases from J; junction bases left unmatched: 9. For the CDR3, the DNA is TGCAGCGTTGAAGCCGAACTAGCGGAGGGGTACGAGCAGTACTTC. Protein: CSVEAELAEGYEQYF.

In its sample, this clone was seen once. The CDR3 DNA reads TGTGCCAGCAGTGAACCAGAGAGCTCCTACGAGCAGTACTTC. It yields the protein CASSEPESSYEQYF. This chain joins TRBV2 and TRBJ2-7, with no clear D. Trimming removed 2 bases at V and 0 bases at J, with 8 bases between. Germline CDR1 is SNHLY and CDR2 is FYNNEI. The CDR3 loop spans 14 amino acids.

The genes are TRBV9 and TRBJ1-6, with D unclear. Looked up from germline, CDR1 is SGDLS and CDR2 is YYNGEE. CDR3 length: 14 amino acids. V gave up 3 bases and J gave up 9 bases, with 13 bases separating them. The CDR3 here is CASSDGRGISPLHF. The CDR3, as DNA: TGTGCCAGCAGCGACGGACGGGGAATTTCACCCCTCCACTTT.

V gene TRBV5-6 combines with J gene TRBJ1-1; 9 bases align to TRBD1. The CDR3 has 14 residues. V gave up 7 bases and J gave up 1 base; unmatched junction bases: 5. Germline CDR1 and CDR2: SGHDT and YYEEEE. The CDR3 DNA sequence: TGTGCCAGCCGCCGGACAGGGGAGAACACTGAAGCTTTCTTT. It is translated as CASRRTGENTEAFF.

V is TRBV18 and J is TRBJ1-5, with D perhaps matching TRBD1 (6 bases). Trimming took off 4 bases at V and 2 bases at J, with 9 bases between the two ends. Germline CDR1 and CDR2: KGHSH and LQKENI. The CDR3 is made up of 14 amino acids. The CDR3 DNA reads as TGTGCCAGCTCACGGGGGGCTGGCAATCAGCCCCAGCATTTT. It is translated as CASSRGAGNQPQHF.

CDR3 in amino acids: CASSDLGQPQHF. CDR3 bases: TGTGCCAGCAGCGATCTAGGTCAGCCCCAGCATTTT. This chain uses TRBV11-2 with TRBJ1-5, with D unclear. The CDR3 has 12 residues. Germline V gene sequence: CDR1 SGHAT, CDR2 FQNNGV. V gave up 5 bases and J gave up 6 bases, with 8 bases separating them.

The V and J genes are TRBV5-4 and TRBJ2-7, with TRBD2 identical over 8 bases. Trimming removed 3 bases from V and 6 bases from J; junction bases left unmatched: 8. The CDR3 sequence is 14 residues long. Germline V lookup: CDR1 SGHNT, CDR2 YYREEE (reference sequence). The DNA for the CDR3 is TGTGCCAGCAGCTCACGAGCGGGAGTCGGCGAGCAGTACTTC. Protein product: CASSSRAGVGEQYF.

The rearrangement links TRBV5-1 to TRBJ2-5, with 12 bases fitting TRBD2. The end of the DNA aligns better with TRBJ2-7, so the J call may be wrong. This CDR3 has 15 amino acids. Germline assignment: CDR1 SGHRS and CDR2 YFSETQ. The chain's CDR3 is CASSLTSGGYYEQYF. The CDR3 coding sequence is TGCGCCAGCAGCCTTACTAGCGGGGGGTACTACGAGCAGTACTTC.

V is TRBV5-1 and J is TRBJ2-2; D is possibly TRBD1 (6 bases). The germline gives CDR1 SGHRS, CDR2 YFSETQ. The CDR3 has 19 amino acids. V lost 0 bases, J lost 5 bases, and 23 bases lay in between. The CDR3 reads CASSLVPRDTVLSTGELFF. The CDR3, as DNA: TGCGCCAGCAGCTTGGTCCCCCGGGACACTGTGTTAAGTACCGGGGAGCTGTTTTTT.

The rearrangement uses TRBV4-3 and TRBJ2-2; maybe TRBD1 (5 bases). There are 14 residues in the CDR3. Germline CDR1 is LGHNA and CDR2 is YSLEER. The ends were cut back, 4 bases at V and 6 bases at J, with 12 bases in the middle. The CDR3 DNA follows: TGCGCCAGCAGCCGCAGGGATATATCCGGGGAGCTGTTTTTT. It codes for CASSRRDISGELFF.

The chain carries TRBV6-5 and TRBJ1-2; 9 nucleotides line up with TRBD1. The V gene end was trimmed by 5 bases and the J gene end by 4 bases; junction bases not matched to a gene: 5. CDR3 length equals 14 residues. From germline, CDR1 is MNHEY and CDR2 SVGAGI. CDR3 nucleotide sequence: TGTGCCAGCAGTAGACAGGGGGGTGGCTATGGCTACACCTTC. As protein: CASSRQGGGYGYTF.

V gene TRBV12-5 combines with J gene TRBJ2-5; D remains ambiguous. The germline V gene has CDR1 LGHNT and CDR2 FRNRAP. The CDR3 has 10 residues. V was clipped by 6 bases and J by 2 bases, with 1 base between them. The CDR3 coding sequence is TGTGCTAGTGGACAAGAGACCCAGTACTTC. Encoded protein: CASGQETQYF.

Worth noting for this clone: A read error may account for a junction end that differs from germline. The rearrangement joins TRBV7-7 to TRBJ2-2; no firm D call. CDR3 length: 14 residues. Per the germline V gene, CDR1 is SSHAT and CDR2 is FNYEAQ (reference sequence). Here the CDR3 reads CASSTKAPPGELFF. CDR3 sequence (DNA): TGTGCTAGCAGTACCAAGGCCCCACCCGGGGAGCTGTTTTTT.

This CDR3 reads CASSEATGVGYGYTF. DNA for the CDR3: TGTGCCAGCAGTGAAGCGACAGGAGTAGGGTATGGCTACACCTTC. The chain employs TRBV2 and TRBJ1-2; D possibly corresponds to TRBD1 (6 bases). The CDR3 loop spans 15 amino acids. V gave up 0 bases and J gave up 5 bases, with 13 bases separating them. Germline-derived CDR1 and CDR2 are SNHLY and FYNNEI.

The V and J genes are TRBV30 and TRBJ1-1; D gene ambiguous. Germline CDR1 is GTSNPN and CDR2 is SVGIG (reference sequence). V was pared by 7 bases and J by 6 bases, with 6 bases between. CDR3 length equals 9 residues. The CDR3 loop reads CALSPEAFF. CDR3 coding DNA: TGTGCCTTAAGTCCTGAAGCTTTCTTT.

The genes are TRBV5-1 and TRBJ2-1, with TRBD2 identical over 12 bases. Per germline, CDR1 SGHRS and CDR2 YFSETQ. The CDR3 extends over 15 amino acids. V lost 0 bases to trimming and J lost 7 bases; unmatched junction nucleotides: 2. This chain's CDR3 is CASSLGTSGKNEQFF. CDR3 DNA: TGCGCCAGCAGCTTGGGGACTAGCGGGAAGAATGAGCAGTTCTTC.

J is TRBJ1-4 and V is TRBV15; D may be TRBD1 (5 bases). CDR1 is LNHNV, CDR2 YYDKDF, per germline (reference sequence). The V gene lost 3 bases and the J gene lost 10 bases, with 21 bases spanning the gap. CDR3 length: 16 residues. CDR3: CATSRNQEGAQGKLFF. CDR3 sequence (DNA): TGTGCCACCAGCAGGAACCAGGAAGGGGCCCAAGGAAAACTGTTTTTT. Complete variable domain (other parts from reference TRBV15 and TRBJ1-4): DAMVIQNPRYQVTQFGKPVTLSCSQTLNHNVMYWYQQKSSQAPKLLFHYYDKDFNNEADTPDNFQSRRPNTSFCFLDIRSPGLGDTAMYLCATSRNQEGAQGKLFFGSGTQLSVL.

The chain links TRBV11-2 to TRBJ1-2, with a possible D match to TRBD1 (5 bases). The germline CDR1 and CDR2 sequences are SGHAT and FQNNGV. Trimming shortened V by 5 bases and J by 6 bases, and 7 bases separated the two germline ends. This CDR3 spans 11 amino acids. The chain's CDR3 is CASSARDGYTF. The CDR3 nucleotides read TGTGCCAGCAGCGCCAGGGATGGCTACACCTTC.

This CDR3 is CASSLRDNTDTQYF. The CDR3 bases are TGTGCCAGCAGCTTAAGGGACAACACAGATACGCAGTATTTT. The chain is built from TRBV7-3 and TRBJ2-3; D possibly corresponds to TRBD1 (6 bases). V was cut by 1 base and J by 2 bases, with 7 bases left in between. This CDR3 is built from 14 residues. In germline, CDR1 is SGHTA, CDR2 FQGTGA.

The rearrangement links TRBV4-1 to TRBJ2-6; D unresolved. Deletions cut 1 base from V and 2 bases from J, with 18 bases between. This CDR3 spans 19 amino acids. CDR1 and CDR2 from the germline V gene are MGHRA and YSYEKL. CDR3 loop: CASSQAVISTIPGANVLTF. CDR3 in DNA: TGCGCCAGCAGCCAAGCGGTGATCTCCACCATCCCTGGGGCCAACGTCCTGACTTTC.

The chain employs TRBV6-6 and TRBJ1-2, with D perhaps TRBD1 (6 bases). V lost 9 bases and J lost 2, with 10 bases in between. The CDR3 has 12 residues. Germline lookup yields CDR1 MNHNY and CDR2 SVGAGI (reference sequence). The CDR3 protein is CARQGGNYGYTF. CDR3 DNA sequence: TGTGCCAGACAGGGTGGGAACTATGGCTACACCTTC.

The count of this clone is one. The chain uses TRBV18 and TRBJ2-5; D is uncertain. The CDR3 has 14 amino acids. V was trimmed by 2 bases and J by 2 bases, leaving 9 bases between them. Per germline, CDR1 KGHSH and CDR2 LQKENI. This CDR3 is CASSPINSQETQYF. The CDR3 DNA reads TGTGCCAGCTCACCAATCAACAGTCAAGAGACCCAGTACTTC.

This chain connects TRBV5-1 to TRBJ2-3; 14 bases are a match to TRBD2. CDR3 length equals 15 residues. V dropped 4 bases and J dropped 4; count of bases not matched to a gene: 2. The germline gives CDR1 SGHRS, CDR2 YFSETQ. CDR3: CASSPGLAGADTQYF. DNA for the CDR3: TGCGCCAGCAGCCCGGGACTAGCGGGAGCAGATACGCAGTATTTT.

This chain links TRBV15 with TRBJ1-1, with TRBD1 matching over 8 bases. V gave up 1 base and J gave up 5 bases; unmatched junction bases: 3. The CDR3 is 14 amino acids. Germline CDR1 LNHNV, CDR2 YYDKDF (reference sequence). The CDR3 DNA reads TGTGCCACCAGCAGAGGTAGGACAGGGACTGAAGCTTTCTTT. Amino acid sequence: CATSRGRTGTEAFF.